This T cell receptor beta chain emerged from a study of cytotoxic CD8 clonotypes in ibrutinib-treated CLL. TCRdb keeps only in-frame clones here, not all; method: immunoSEQ multiplex PCR. The sample records just over 200,000 clones, more than 65% being singletons. Study-wide findings and caveats: Clonality increased with ibrutinib response but returned toward baseline at progression.

Concerning this clone itself: Its specificity is not known.

Losses at the gene ends were 2 bases for V and 6 bases for J; bases not matched to a gene: 11. Germline V gives CDR1 LGHNA, CDR2 YSLEER. This CDR3 spans 17 amino acids. The J gene is TRBJ2-1, the V gene TRBV4-3, with 9 nucleotides matching TRBD2. This specimen was PBMCs, taken after 12 months of ibrutinib treatment. This sequence was found in a human donor with chronic lymphocytic leukemia. CDR3 region: CASSQPASGMGGNEQFF. The DNA for the CDR3 is TGCGCCAGCAGCCAACCGGCTAGCGGGATGGGCGGCAATGAGCAGTTCTTC.